The 27 T cell receptor beta chains below were found in one sample sequenced in a study of cytomegalovirus exposure and HLA in healthy donors. Use of 60 Vbeta and 13 Jbeta primers characterized the PCR. Sequencing used immunoSEQ multiplex PCR; TCRdb keeps in-frame clones, though not all of them. In the table there are 100,000 to 150,000 clones, about 86% of which are singletons. Sequencing was carried out using PBMCs. All receptors come from a woman in her thirties or forties in good health and CMV-seronegative.

This clone showed up just a few times. The chain is built from TRBV28 and TRBJ2-2; possible D gene TRBD1, 6 bases. This CDR3 has 14 amino acids. Per germline, CDR1 MDHEN and CDR2 SYDVKM. Trimming pared 5 bases from V and 5 bases from J, leaving 12 bases between. This chain's CDR3 is CASSIPQGTGELFF. The DNA for the CDR3 is TGTGCCAGCAGTATACCACAGGGAACCGGGGAGCTGTTTTTT.

Notes on this clone: Distinct nucleotide sequences in the sample also encode this CDR3. This chain links TRBV5-1 with TRBJ1-1; 8 bases agree with TRBD1. The germline CDR1 and CDR2 sequences are SGHRS and YFSETQ. This CDR3 comprises 14 residues. V was clipped by 4 bases and J by 4 bases; unmatched bases: 6. The CDR3 bases are TGCGCCAGCAGCACCGGCACAGGGGGCACTGAAGCTTTCTTT. Translated, it gives CASSTGTGGTEAFF.

V gene TRBV18 combines with J gene TRBJ2-2; perhaps TRBD2 as D (5 bases). This CDR3 has 15 residues. Trimming removed 3 bases at V and 8 bases at J, with 16 bases between. CDR1 and CDR2 from the germline V gene are KGHSH and LQKENI. The CDR3 is CASSPTLGKYGELFF. DNA of the CDR3: TGTGCCAGCTCACCGACACTAGGGAAATATGGGGAGCTGTTTTTT.

The chain has TRBV2 and TRBJ2-7; 8 bases align to TRBD2. V lost 6 bases to trimming and J lost 5 bases; unmatched junction nucleotides: 12. Germline V gene lookup returns CDR1 SNHLY and CDR2 FYNNEI. The CDR3 spans 15 residues. CDR3 residues: CASRQESGSIHEQYF. In DNA form, the CDR3 reads TGTGCCAGCAGACAGGAAAGCGGGAGTATCCACGAGCAGTACTTC.

The chain has TRBV10-2 and TRBJ1-3; no firm D call. The CDR3 is 14 amino acids. V lost 2 bases and J lost 5, with 10 bases in between. Germline values: CDR1 WSHSY, CDR2 SAAADI. The CDR3 DNA reads as TGCGCCAGCAGTGAGCCGCAGGTCAGAAACACCATATATTTT. Its protein product is CASSEPQVRNTIYF.

The rearrangement joins TRBV6-1 to TRBJ1-1; 7 bases agree with TRBD1. The CDR3 length is 14 residues. J gave up 2 bases and V 8 bases, and 8 bases lay outside the gene matches. Germline loops: CDR1 MNHNS, CDR2 SASEGT. CDR3: CASSSRGANTEAFF. Here the CDR3 DNA reads TGTGCCAGCTCATCCAGGGGGGCTAACACTGAAGCTTTCTTT.

This clone was seen only once. The gene calls are TRBV2 and TRBJ2-5, with TRBD2 as a possible D gene (7 bases). The CDR3 length is 13 residues. The ends were cut back, 6 bases at V and 2 bases at J, with 10 bases in the middle. Germline assignment: CDR1 SNHLY and CDR2 FYNNEI. The CDR3 DNA sequence: TGTGCCAGCAGACGGGGGGCGCAAGAGACCCAGTACTTC. Amino acids: CASRRGAQETQYF.

The chain joins TRBV27 to TRBJ2-4; no definite D call. The germline CDR1 and CDR2 sequences are MNHEY and SMNVEV (reference sequence). Trimming stripped 4 bases from V and 2 bases from J, with 9 bases between. The length of the CDR3 is 14 residues. CDR3 nucleotide sequence: TGTGCCAGCAGTTCGGTATGGTCCAAAAACATTCAGTACTTC. It translates to CASSSVWSKNIQYF.

The V call is TRBV7-2, the J call TRBJ1-2, with TRBD1 matching 7 bases. The CDR3 consists of 14 residues. V shed 5 bases, J shed 4 bases, and the junction held 7 bases outside the gene matches. Germline CDR1 is SGHTA and CDR2 is FQGNSA. The CDR3 protein is CASSGRQGLYGYTF. CDR3 nucleotides: TGTGCCAGCAGCGGCAGACAGGGTCTCTATGGCTACACCTTC.

The chain recombines TRBV19 with TRBJ2-1; 12 bases are a match to TRBD2. The J segment lost 8 bases and the V segment lost 6 bases, leaving 8 bases of the junction unmatched. There are 15 residues in the CDR3. CDR1 LNHDA and CDR2 SQIVND come from the germline V gene (reference sequence). The CDR3 bases are TGTGCCAGTAGCAGACTAGCGGGAGTTGGTGATGAGCAGTTCTTC. It codes for CASSRLAGVGDEQFF.

This chain joins TRBV6-5 and TRBJ2-7; 7 nucleotides agree with TRBD2. V shed 4 bases, J shed 3 bases, and the junction held 6 bases outside the gene matches. CDR1 is MNHEY, CDR2 SVGAGI, per germline. The CDR3 contains 14 residues. The CDR3 region is CASSSPGLYYEQYF. The DNA of the CDR3 is TGTGCCAGCAGTTCCCCGGGACTATACTACGAGCAGTACTTC.

The J gene is TRBJ1-1, the V gene TRBV4-3; a weak D match, TRBD1 (6 bases). The V gene's germline CDR1 is LGHNA and CDR2 YSLEER. Trimming left V 3 bases short and J 1 base short, with 9 bases between. This CDR3 is 14 amino acids long. This CDR3 reads CASSQTQGNTEAFF. Here the CDR3 DNA reads TGCGCCAGCAGCCAGACACAGGGGAACACTGAAGCTTTCTTT.

The chain joins TRBV5-1 to TRBJ2-5; 16 positions agree with TRBD2. CDR1 is SGHRS and CDR2 is YFSETQ in the germline V gene. The CDR3 runs to 17 residues. The V and J ends lost 4 bases and 5 bases, in that order; junction bases with no gene match: 8. The CDR3 DNA is TGCGCCAGCAGCCCCGGGACTAGCGGGGGGGGAGATGAGACCCAGTACTTC. Encoded protein: CASSPGTSGGGDETQYF. Filled out from reference TRBV5-1 and TRBJ2-5, the complete variable domain reads KAGVTQTPRYLIKTRGQQVTLSCSPISGHRSVSWYQQTPGQGLQFLFEYFSETQRNKGNFPGRFSGRQFSNSRSEMNVSTLELGDSALYLCASSPGTSGGGDETQYFGPGTRLLVL.

The V call is TRBV6-6, the J call TRBJ1-2; D perhaps matches TRBD1 (5 bases). The CDR3 is 15 amino acids. Germline CDR1 reads MNHNY; CDR2 reads SVGAGI (reference sequence). With 0 bases removed from V and 4 bases from J, the gap between germline ends came to 12 bases. Written as DNA, the CDR3 is TGTGCCAGCAGTTACTCGGGGGGGAGCCCCTATGGCTACACCTTC. This translates into CASSYSGGSPYGYTF.

This clone was recorded only once. The chain has TRBV7-2 and TRBJ2-3; no clear D gene. The CDR3 consists of 13 residues. Germline V gives CDR1 SGHTA, CDR2 FQGNSA. V lost 4 bases to trimming and J lost 2 bases, with 7 bases between them. CDR3 DNA: TGTGCCAGCAGCTCCAGACACACAGATACGCAGTATTTT. It is translated as CASSSRHTDTQYF. Together with reference TRBV7-2 and TRBJ2-3, the CDR3 gives the full variable domain: GAGVSQSPSNKVTEKGKDVELRCDPISGHTALYWYRQSLGQGLEFLIYFQGNSAPDKSGLPSDRFSAERTGGSVSTLTIQRTQQEDSAVYLCASSSRHTDTQYFGPGTRLTVL.

The chain uses TRBV7-6 and TRBJ2-1, with 7 bases lining up with TRBD2. Germline V CDR1 and CDR2: SGHVS, FNYEAQ. CDR3 size: 17 residues. V trimming: 4 bases; J trimming: 6 bases; junction bases outside the gene matches: 15. CDR3: CASSSGRWAGEFNEQFF. In nucleotides, the CDR3 is TGTGCCAGCAGCTCCGGTCGTTGGGCGGGGGAATTCAATGAGCAGTTCTTC.

The V and J genes are TRBV25-1 and TRBJ1-1, with D unresolved. The ends were cut back, 8 bases at V and 0 bases at J, with 7 bases in the middle. Germline-derived CDR1 and CDR2 are MGHDK and SYGVNS. This CDR3 region has 12 residues. CDR3 region: CASWGVNTEAFF. The CDR3 DNA sequence: TGTGCCAGCTGGGGAGTGAACACTGAAGCTTTCTTT.

This rearrangement joins TRBV4-1 to TRBJ2-1, with D possibly being TRBD2 (6 bases). The CDR3 totals 17 residues. Trimming left V 1 base short and J 13 bases short, with 26 bases between. In germline, CDR1 is MGHRA, CDR2 YSYEKL. The CDR3 spells CASSQGWRDGISTTQFF. CDR3 nucleotides: TGCGCCAGCAGCCAAGGGTGGAGGGACGGCATATCGACCACACAGTTCTTC.

The J gene is TRBJ1-3, the V gene TRBV9; D uncertain. V lost 1 base and J lost 0, with 14 bases in between. CDR1 is SGDLS and CDR2 is YYNGEE in the germline V gene. The CDR3 sequence is 17 residues long. CDR3: CASSVSGSGSSGNTIYF. As DNA, the CDR3 is TGTGCCAGCAGCGTATCAGGTTCAGGCAGCTCTGGAAACACCATATATTTT.

This clone turned up a few times. The gene calls are TRBV2 and TRBJ1-4, with a weak D call TRBD1 (6 bases). Per the germline V gene, CDR1 is SNHLY and CDR2 is FYNNEI. The V end lost 3 bases, the J end lost 8 bases, and 13 bases lay between the germline ends. This CDR3 is 14 amino acids long. The CDR3 bases are TGTGCCAGCAGTGATCAGGGGAGAGGGGAAAAACTGTTTTTT. Protein product: CASSDQGRGEKLFF.

The chain recombines TRBV4-1 with TRBJ2-5; D gene ambiguous. This CDR3 is built from 14 residues. Per the germline V gene, CDR1 is MGHRA and CDR2 is YSYEKL. Trimming removed 2 bases from V and 10 bases from J, with 17 bases in between. The CDR3 coding sequence is TGCGCCAGCAGCCAACTAGTAGTAGGAGTTGGCCAGTACTTC. This encodes CASSQLVVGVGQYF.

V usage is TRBV30 and J usage is TRBJ1-4; 7 bases fit TRBD1. This CDR3 contains 16 residues. CDR1 is GTSNPN, CDR2 SVGIG, per germline (reference sequence). Losses at the gene ends were 3 bases for V and 5 bases for J; bases not matched to a gene: 12. The CDR3 loop is CAWRARWGTENEKLFF. The CDR3 region has the DNA TGTGCCTGGAGGGCCCGGTGGGGGACAGAAAATGAAAAACTGTTTTTT.

The chain combines TRBV30 with TRBJ2-7, with D possibly being TRBD2 (5 bases). V dropped 3 bases and J dropped 3 bases, with 6 bases sitting between them. The CDR3 contains 11 residues. In germline, CDR1 is GTSNPN, CDR2 SVGIG (reference sequence). CDR3 bases: TGTGCCTGGAGCCGGGGCTACGAGCAGTACTTC. Translating it yields CAWSRGYEQYF.

This chain uses TRBV28 with TRBJ1-3; TRBD1 is a possible D gene (6 bases). The CDR3 is 15 amino acids. V was clipped by 8 bases and J by 4 bases, with 18 bases between them. Germline V lookup: CDR1 MDHEN, CDR2 SYDVKM. For the CDR3, the DNA is TGTGCCAGCCTTCCACAGGGAAGGGCAGGAAACACCATATATTTT. Translation gives CASLPQGRAGNTIYF.

There are a few counts of this clone. V usage is TRBV5-6 and J usage is TRBJ1-1, with D unresolved. V lost 1 base to trimming and J lost 3 bases, with 10 bases between them. This CDR3 comprises 14 residues. CDR1 and CDR2 from the germline V gene are SGHDT and YYEEEE. Here the CDR3 DNA reads TGTGCCAGCAGCTTGTATGGCCTGGACACTGAAGCTTTCTTT. Translation gives CASSLYGLDTEAFF.

On this clone itself: Different DNA sequences within this sample yield the same CDR3. The V and J genes are TRBV19 and TRBJ1-2; TRBD1 matches 12 bases. The V and J ends lost 5 bases and 3 bases, in that order; junction bases with no gene match: 7. The germline gives CDR1 LNHDA, CDR2 SQIVND (reference sequence). The CDR3 consists of 16 residues. For the CDR3, the DNA is TGTGCCAGTAGTCTCCTGGGACAGGGGGCCGACTATGGCTACACCTTC. It codes for CASSLLGQGADYGYTF.

The chain joins TRBV7-6 to TRBJ1-4; D is ambiguous. Germline CDR1 and CDR2: SGHVS and FNYEAQ. The CDR3 length is 18 residues. Trimming cost V 3 bases and J 7 bases, with 24 bases left between them. Here the CDR3 DNA reads TGTGCCAGCAGCTTTCCCCTGGCAGGAGGCCTTCAAACTGAAAAACTGTTTTTT. It yields the protein CASSFPLAGGLQTEKLFF.